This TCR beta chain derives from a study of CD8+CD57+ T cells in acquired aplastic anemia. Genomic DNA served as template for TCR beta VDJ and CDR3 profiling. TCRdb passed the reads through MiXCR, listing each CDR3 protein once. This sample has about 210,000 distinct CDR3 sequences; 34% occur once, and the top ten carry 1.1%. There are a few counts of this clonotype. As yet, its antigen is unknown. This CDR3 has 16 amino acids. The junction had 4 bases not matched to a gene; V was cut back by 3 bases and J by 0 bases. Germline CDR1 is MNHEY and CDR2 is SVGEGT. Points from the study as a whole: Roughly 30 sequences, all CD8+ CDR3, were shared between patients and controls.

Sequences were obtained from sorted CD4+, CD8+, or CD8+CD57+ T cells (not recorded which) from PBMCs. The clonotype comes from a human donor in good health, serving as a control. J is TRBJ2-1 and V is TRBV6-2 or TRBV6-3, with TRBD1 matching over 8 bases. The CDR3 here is CASSYQGASSYNEQFF. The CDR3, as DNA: TGTGCCAGCAGTTATCAGGGGGCTTCCTCCTACAATGAGCAGTTCTTC.